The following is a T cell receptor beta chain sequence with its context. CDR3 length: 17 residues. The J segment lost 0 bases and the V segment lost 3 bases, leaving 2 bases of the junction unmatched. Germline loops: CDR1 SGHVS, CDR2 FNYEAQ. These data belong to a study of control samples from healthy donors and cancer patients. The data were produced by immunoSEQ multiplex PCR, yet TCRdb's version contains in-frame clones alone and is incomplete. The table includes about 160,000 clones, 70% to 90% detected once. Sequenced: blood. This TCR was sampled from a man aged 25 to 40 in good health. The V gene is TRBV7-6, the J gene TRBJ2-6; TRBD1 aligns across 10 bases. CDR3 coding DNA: TGTGCCAGCAGCTTGGGACAGGGGTTCTCTGGGGCCAACGTCCTGACTTTC. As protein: CASSLGQGFSGANVLTF.